This entry lists 22 T cell receptor beta chains sequenced from one sample in a study of post-analysis software for immune sequencing data (dated by TCRdb to between 2014 and 2016). The method behind the library was PCR. Data came from an Illumina HiSeq 2500. To reduce PCR and sequencing biases, unique molecular identifiers were built into the TCR beta cDNA libraries. The public sequencing data were trimmed at Q25 with fastp and processed into clonotypes with MiXCR by TCRdb, which kept only in-frame beta chains. Each entry is one CDR3 protein sequence, shown with its most common DNA and genes. The sample table shows roughly 800,000 distinct CDR3 sequences, and approximately 57% are seen once. Clones ranked in the top ten supply about 4.5% of the sample. These TCRs' antigens remain unknown. Overall study results and their limits: Significantly higher frequencies in patients than in controls were found for a few TRBV segments, including TRBV5-6, TRBV5-1 and TRBV20-1.

Sequencing input: blood. These TCRs come from a girl under 18 with multiple sclerosis.

The V gene is TRBV7-3, the J gene TRBJ1-6; D uncertain. Looked up from germline, CDR1 is SGHTA and CDR2 is FQGTGA. The CDR3 has 14 amino acids. Trimming pared 5 bases from V and 2 bases from J, leaving 7 bases between. This CDR3 reads CASSLRAYNSPLHF. DNA of the CDR3: TGTGCCAGCAGCCTCCGGGCCTATAATTCACCCCTCCACTTT.

The chain uses TRBV29-1 and TRBJ2-5; the match to TRBD2 covers 7 bases. CDR3 length equals 11 residues. V shed 7 bases and J 11 bases; nucleotides not matched to a gene: 10. CDR1 is SQVTM and CDR2 is ANQGSEA in the germline V gene. CDR3 in amino acids: CSARGREAQYF. The CDR3 nucleotides are TGCAGCGCCCGAGGGAGGGAAGCGCAGTACTTC.

This clonotype has a handful of counts. The V and J genes are TRBV7-9 and TRBJ1-2; D remains ambiguous. Germline V gene data show CDR1 as SEHNR and CDR2 as FQNEAQ (reference sequence). The germline V and J ends were trimmed by 5 bases and 2 bases, with 12 bases remaining between them. This CDR3 has 14 amino acids. The CDR3 loop reads CASSLSGLNYGYTF. In nucleotides, the CDR3 is TGTGCCAGCAGCCTGAGTGGACTCAACTATGGCTACACCTTC.

A single count supports this clonotype. The chain joins TRBV3-1 to TRBJ2-1, with 9 nucleotides matching TRBD1. Germline CDR1 is LGHDT and CDR2 is YNNKEL (reference sequence). The CDR3 length is 15 residues. V dropped 3 bases and J dropped 3; count of bases not matched to a gene: 3. CDR3 amino acids: CASSHGTGYYNEQFF. Written as DNA, the CDR3 is TGTGCCAGCAGCCACGGGACAGGGTACTACAATGAGCAGTTCTTC.

The chain uses TRBV12-3 or TRBV12-4 and TRBJ2-3, with 11 nucleotides matching TRBD1. The CDR3 runs 19 residues. Unmatched junction bases numbered 14, after V lost 6 bases and J lost 0 bases. CDR3 protein: CASSSRTGGLDASTDTQYF. The CDR3 region has the DNA TGTGCCAGCAGCTCCCGGACAGGGGGCCTGGACGCTAGCACAGATACGCAGTATTTT.

The chain combines TRBV5-1 with TRBJ2-1; D may be TRBD1 or TRBD2 (6 bases each). The V gene's germline CDR1 is SGHRS and CDR2 YFSETQ. This CDR3 is built from 16 residues. The V end was cut by 0 bases, the J end by 8 bases, with 18 bases between. The CDR3 DNA reads TGCGCCAGCAGCTTGGTTTCTTCGGGGGCTGGGTATGAGCAGTTCTTC. This codes for CASSLVSSGAGYEQFF.

V gene TRBV10-3 combines with J gene TRBJ2-7; a possible D gene is TRBD2 (5 bases). From germline, CDR1 is ENHRY and CDR2 SYGVKD. This CDR3 region has 16 residues. V lost 6 bases and J lost 4, with 22 bases in between. The chain's CDR3 is CAISAPQVAGKYEQYF. The CDR3 DNA reads as TGTGCCATCAGCGCTCCCCAGGTGGCGGGCAAGTACGAGCAGTACTTC.

This clonotype has only a few counts. V usage is TRBV7-2 and J usage is TRBJ2-3, with no clear D. Per germline, CDR1 SGHTA and CDR2 FQGNSA. Trimming removed 5 bases at V and 4 bases at J, with 7 bases between. The CDR3 spans 12 residues. For the CDR3, the DNA is TGTGCCAGCAGCCCCCTTCCAGATACGCAGTATTTT. It yields the protein CASSPLPDTQYF.

On this clonotype: A much larger clone differs by one base, so this may be a read error. The CDR3 region is CASSPRTSGGRRTDAQYF. The CDR3 DNA follows: TGTGCCAGCAGCCCTCGGACTAGCGGGGGGCGTAGGACAGATGCGCAGTATTTT. The V and J genes are TRBV7-2 and TRBJ2-3; 14 bases are shared with TRBD2. The CDR3 spans 18 residues. CDR1 is SGHTA and CDR2 is FQGNSA in the germline V gene.

This clonotype was counted a few times. This chain joins TRBV20-1 and TRBJ1-2; TRBD1 aligns across 8 bases. The V and J ends lost 1 base and 3 bases, in that order; junction bases with no gene match: 4. In germline, CDR1 is DFQATT, CDR2 SNEGSKA (reference sequence). CDR3 length equals 14 residues. The CDR3 loop is CSARAGDRHYGYTF. The CDR3, as DNA: TGCAGTGCTAGAGCCGGGGACAGGCACTATGGCTACACCTTC.

The chain has TRBV5-1 and TRBJ1-2; D is unclear. The CDR3 has 14 residues. Trimming left V 0 bases short and J 5 bases short, with 11 bases between. Germline lookup yields CDR1 SGHRS and CDR2 YFSETQ. The CDR3 DNA sequence: TGCGCCAGCAGCTTGGTCATTCCGGATTATGGCTACACCTTC. It encodes CASSLVIPDYGYTF.

The chain couples TRBV12-3 or TRBV12-4 to TRBJ2-5; D possibly matches TRBD1 or TRBD2 (5 bases each). This CDR3 contains 13 residues. V lost 7 bases and J 5 bases, leaving 14 bases between the germline ends. CDR3 sequence: CASTRTGRETQYF. CDR3 DNA sequence: TGTGCCAGCACTCGGACGGGACGGGAGACCCAGTACTTC.

This clonotype appeared a few times. This chain uses TRBV29-1 with TRBJ2-5; 8 positions match TRBD1. The CDR3 has 15 residues. Germline V CDR1 and CDR2: SQVTM, ANQGSEA. The ends lost 1 base at V and 5 bases at J; junction bases unmatched: 9. The CDR3: CSVEAAAGGWETQYF. The DNA for the CDR3 is TGCAGCGTTGAAGCAGCGGCAGGGGGCTGGGAGACCCAGTACTTC.

V gene TRBV27 combines with J gene TRBJ2-7, with a tentative D call TRBD2 (6 bases). The CDR3 runs to 13 residues. Trimming took off 8 bases at V and 3 bases at J, with 14 bases between the two ends. Germline assignment: CDR1 MNHEY and CDR2 SMNVEV (reference sequence). The CDR3 is CASGQPGDYEQYF. CDR3 DNA sequence: TGTGCCAGCGGTCAGCCGGGAGACTACGAGCAGTACTTC.

This clonotype was seen only a few times. The V gene is TRBV15, the J gene TRBJ2-1; D ambiguous. Trimming left V 0 bases short and J 1 base short, with 10 bases between. Germline-derived CDR1 and CDR2 are LNHNV and YYDKDF (reference sequence). This CDR3 is built from 16 residues. CDR3 nucleotides: TGTGCCACCAGCAGAGATTATCCCTCATCCTACAATGAGCAGTTCTTC. Its protein is CATSRDYPSSYNEQFF.

The chain couples TRBV27 to TRBJ2-1, with TRBD1 as a possible D gene (5 bases). Deletions cut 6 bases from V and 6 bases from J, with 6 bases between. The germline V gene has CDR1 MNHEY and CDR2 SMNVEV (reference sequence). The CDR3 totals 11 residues. CDR3 coding DNA: TGTGCCAGCAGAGACAGCAATGAGCAGTTCTTC. Amino acid sequence: CASRDSNEQFF.

The rearrangement links TRBV10-2 to TRBJ1-2, with TRBD1 identical over 9 bases. There are 14 residues in the CDR3. The germline CDR1 and CDR2 sequences are WSHSY and SAAADI. J gave up 6 bases and V 4 bases, and 6 bases lay outside the gene matches. The CDR3 sequence is CASSGDRAYHGYTF. The CDR3 coding sequence is TGCGCCAGCAGTGGGGACAGGGCTTATCATGGCTACACCTTC.

The chain employs TRBV24-1 and TRBJ2-1, with 7 positions matching TRBD1. The CDR3 is made up of 15 amino acids. Per germline, CDR1 KGHDR and CDR2 SFDVKD. V lost 5 bases, J lost 6 bases, and 9 bases stayed unmatched. The CDR3 is CATSVGQGVSNEQFF. The CDR3 coding sequence is TGTGCCACCAGTGTGGGTCAGGGGGTCTCCAATGAGCAGTTCTTC.

The J gene is TRBJ2-1, the V gene TRBV5-1; the match to TRBD2 covers 14 bases. The germline V gene encodes CDR1 SGHRS and CDR2 YFSETQ. This CDR3 contains 17 residues. V lost 0 bases and J lost 6; bases outside the gene matches: 5. The CDR3: CASSLEGLAGVINEQFF. The CDR3 DNA reads TGCGCCAGCAGCTTGGAGGGACTAGCGGGGGTGATCAATGAGCAGTTCTTC.

The table lists this clonotype with a few counts. The chain is built from TRBV20-1 and TRBJ1-2, with TRBD1 matching 9 bases. Looked up from germline, CDR1 is DFQATT and CDR2 is SNEGSKA (reference sequence). With 1 base clipped from V and 8 bases from J, the junction kept 8 bases outside the gene matches. This CDR3 has 14 residues. CDR3 bases: TGCAGTGCTAGAGCAGGACAGGGGCCGATCGGCTACACCTTC. As protein: CSARAGQGPIGYTF.

This chain connects TRBV3-1 to TRBJ2-4; D possibly corresponds to TRBD2 (6 bases). Germline V gives CDR1 LGHDT, CDR2 YNNKEL (reference sequence). The V gene lost 0 bases and the J gene lost 7 bases, with 13 bases spanning the gap. The CDR3 sequence is 15 residues long. The CDR3 spells CASSQEGGSLNIQYF. The CDR3 DNA is TGTGCCAGCAGCCAAGAGGGGGGTAGTCTCAACATTCAGTACTTC.

This clonotype was counted between two and nine times. The rearrangement links TRBV14 to TRBJ2-7; maybe TRBD2 (5 bases). The J call is doubtful: the DNA matches TRBJ2-5 better. Germline V lookup: CDR1 SGHDN, CDR2 FVKESK. The CDR3 is 13 residues long. DNA for the CDR3: TGTGCCAGCAGCCCCATCCCCGAGGGGACCCAGTACTTC. Translating gives CASSPIPEGTQYF.